This entry lists 3 T cell receptor beta chains sequenced from one sample in a study of blood T cells in healthy people across ages. Then a second PCR, running roughly 7 to 11 cycles, was carried out with a sample-barcoded 5' primer and a J-beta primer mix. MiXCR was run by TCRdb on the 5' RACE reads, yielding one entry per CDR3 protein. The sample has 580,000 or so distinct CDR3 sequences; around 48% are singletons. Sequences were obtained from blood. The source is a man older than 75 in good health.

This chain uses TRBV5-1 with TRBJ1-1; no clear D gene. The V end lost 2 bases, the J end lost 7 bases, and 6 bases lay between the germline ends. Germline V gene data show CDR1 as SGHRS and CDR2 as YFSETQ. The CDR3 is made up of 11 amino acids. In DNA, the CDR3 is TGCGCCAGCAGCTTCGGGGTTGAAGCTTTCTTT. Translating it yields CASSFGVEAFF. The whole variable domain, remainder taken from reference TRBV5-1 and TRBJ1-1, is KAGVTQTPRYLIKTRGQQVTLSCSPISGHRSVSWYQQTPGQGLQFLFEYFSETQRNKGNFPGRFSGRQFSNSRSEMNVSTLELGDSALYLCASSFGVEAFFGQGTRLTVV.

CDR3 in DNA: TGCGCCAGCAGCCCTATCGGAGGGGGCGCGTCCGATACGCAGTATTTT. Translated: CASSPIGGGASDTQYF. The chain links TRBV4-3 to TRBJ2-3; D is perhaps TRBD1 (7 bases). V was pared by 4 bases and J by 6 bases, with 20 bases between. The germline gives CDR1 LGHNA, CDR2 YSLEER. The CDR3 sequence is 16 residues long.

Points on this clonotype: Sequence at one end of the junction differs from germline and may be a read error. This chain uses TRBV27 with TRBJ1-6; a possible D gene is TRBD1 (6 bases). Germline V gene data show CDR1 as MNHEY and CDR2 as SMNVEV (reference sequence). This CDR3 contains 16 residues. The CDR3 DNA reads TGTGCCAGCACCATGGGCACAAGGGGGTATAATTCACACCTCCACTTT. The encoded protein is CASTMGTRGYNSHLHF.